The present entry profiles one T cell receptor (beta chain) with its context. The target antigen is unknown. Regions amplified from RNA transcripts were the TCR beta CDR3 regions. Initially, a first-round RT-PCR of the TCR CDR3 employed the HTBI primer set. TCRdb redid the calling of the multiplex PCR reads with MiXCR, one entry per CDR3 protein. Here the sample spans roughly 710,000 distinct CDR3 sequences, about a third being singletons. These data originate in a study of T cells in Graves' hyperthyroidism and ophthalmopathy. The germline CDR1 and CDR2 sequences are PRHDT and FYEKMQ (reference sequence). V shed 5 bases, J shed 2 bases, and the junction held 3 bases outside the gene matches. This CDR3 region has 15 residues. Study-level findings and limits: For ophthalmopathy, model prediction preceded onset by a median around 7 months.

Sequencing was performed on blood. The chain links TRBV13 to TRBJ1-6; 7 bases fit TRBD1. The TCR was taken from a woman in her thirties or forties with Graves' hyperthyroidism. The CDR3 reads CASSIGQAYNSPLHF. In DNA form, the CDR3 reads TGTGCCAGCAGCATTGGACAGGCCTATAATTCACCCCTCCACTTT.